This TCR beta chain was captured by sequencing in a study of blood T cells in healthy people across ages. Study-wide results and limits: Whereas aged donors had fewer naive CD4+ cells, long-lived donors had more of them and higher diversity.

Germline CDR1 SGHTA, CDR2 FQGNSA. The length of the CDR3 is 12 residues. Trimming took 4 bases from V and 6 from J, leaving 10 bases between them. Roughly 10 milliliters was the volume of peripheral blood drawn from each donor. Through a sample-barcoded 5' primer and a J-beta primer mix, a second PCR was run for roughly 7 to 11 cycles. In TCRdb, the 5' RACE reads were re-called with MiXCR into one record per CDR3 protein. The repertoire has fewer than 2,000,000 distinct CDR3 sequences, about two fifths of them found once; the top ten carry 20% to 25%. With regard to this clonotype: No antigen is known for it.

The sample was blood. V usage is TRBV7-2 and J usage is TRBJ2-7; D not certain. This clonotype was obtained from a human donor in good health. The DNA of the CDR3 is TGTGCCAGCAGCTGGCTCCGGGCCGAGCAGTACTTC. Its translation: CASSWLRAEQYF. The full variable domain, completed using reference TRBV7-2 and TRBJ2-7, is GAGVSQSPSNKVTEKGKDVELRCDPISGHTALYWYRQSLGQGLEFLIYFQGNSAPDKSGLPSDRFSAERTGGSVSTLTIQRTQQEDSAVYLCASSWLRAEQYFGPGTRLTVT.